A selection of T cell receptor beta chains follows, all from one sample in a study of cytomegalovirus exposure and HLA in healthy donors. The repertoire was sequenced with immunoSEQ multiplex PCR; TCRdb's copy has only in-frame clones and lacks some. The table lists over 100,000 clones. The sample comprised PBMCs. The receptor set was obtained from a woman aged 40 to 50 in good health and CMV-seropositive. The CDR3 runs from the conserved cysteine through the conserved F or W. D genes are given only for firm matches.

D	V	J	DNA	CDR3
TRBD2	TRBV5-1	TRBJ2-5	TGCGCCAGCAGCTCGGGAGGCGGGCTCAACCGCATTGAGACCCAGTACTTC	CASSSGGGLNRIETQYF
TRBD2	TRBV7-6	TRBJ2-5	TGTGCCAGCAGCTTTGCGGGACTAGCGGGAGTGGCGACCCAGTACTTC	CASSFAGLAGVATQYF
.	TRBV5-1	TRBJ2-7	TGCGCCACCAGTCGGTCGGGTAACGAGCAGTACTTC	CATSRSGNEQYF
.	TRBV27	TRBJ1-1	TGTGCCAGCAGCTGGCGCGGACAGAACACTGAAGCTTTCTTT	CASSWRGQNTEAFF
.	TRBV2	TRBJ2-7	TGTGCCAGCAGACCACAGTCAGGGGATCACTACGAGCAGTACTTC	CASRPQSGDHYEQYF
TRBD1	TRBV5-4	TRBJ1-6	TGTGCCAGCAATACAGGGGACAATTCACCCCTCCACTTT	CASNTGDNSPLHF
TRBD2	TRBV7-8	TRBJ2-2	TGTGCCAGCAGCTTAGCGACCGGGAGGGGGACCGGGGAGCTGTTTTTT	CASSLATGRGTGELFF
.	TRBV28	TRBJ1-1	TGTGCCAGCAGTTTATTTAGGGGCAGAGAAGCTTTCTTT	CASSLFRGREAFF
TRBD2	TRBV9	TRBJ2-7	TGTGCCAGCAGCACTAGCGGGAGAAACGAGCAGTACTTC	CASSTSGRNEQYF
.	TRBV30	TRBJ2-7	TGTGCCTGGACGAGCTCCTACGAGCAGTACTTC	CAWTSSYEQYF
.	TRBV28	TRBJ1-2	TGTGCCAGCAGTTCTCAACAGACGAGCTATGGCTACACCTTC	CASSSQQTSYGYTF
.	TRBV9	TRBJ2-3	TGTGCCAGCAGCTGGACTGGTTTACGCACAGATACGCAGTATTTT	CASSWTGLRTDTQYF
TRBD2	TRBV5-6	TRBJ2-3	TGTGCCAGCAGCTTCGGTTTGGGGCCTAGCGGGAGCACAGATACGCAGTATTTT	CASSFGLGPSGSTDTQYF
.	TRBV5-5	TRBJ2-5	TGTGCCAGCACCCTAGCGCTTCAAGAGACCCAGTACTTC	CASTLALQETQYF
TRBD2	TRBV7-9	TRBJ2-1	TGTGCCAGCAGTTTCCGACTAGCGGGAGGGCGAAGTGAGCAGTTCTTC	CASSFRLAGGRSEQFF
.	TRBV28	TRBJ1-2	TGTGCCAGCAGTCTCCCGATGGAGAAGCCTGGCTACACCTTC	CASSLPMEKPGYTF
.	TRBV15	TRBJ2-2	TGTGCCACCAGCAGAGGGCTTGGGGGCATCGGGGAGCTGTTTTTT	CATSRGLGGIGELFF
TRBD1	TRBV25-1	TRBJ2-7	TGTGCCAGCAGTGATAAACAATCGGGACAGAGTTACGAGCAGTACTTC	CASSDKQSGQSYEQYF
.	TRBV9	TRBJ2-7	TGTGCCAGCAACTTAAGAGACAGAACATCCTACGAGCAGTACTTC	CASNLRDRTSYEQYF
TRBD2	TRBV4-3	TRBJ2-7	TGCGCCAGCAGCCAAGTAAGGCTAGCGGAGCCTCTACGCGAGCAGTACTTC	CASSQVRLAEPLREQYF
TRBD1	TRBV28	TRBJ1-2	TGTGCCAGCAGCCGCGGGACAGGTGTTTTTGGCTACACCTTC	CASSRGTGVFGYTF
.	TRBV6-6	TRBJ2-5	TGTGCCAGCAACCCCGTCCAGGGCCAAGAGACCCAGTACTTC	CASNPVQGQETQYF
.	TRBV6-1	TRBJ1-1	TGTGCCAGCGGGGGACAACTGAACACTGAAGCTTTCTTT	CASGGQLNTEAFF
TRBD2	TRBV15	TRBJ2-3	TGTGCCACCAGCTTGGGGGGGCTACTAGCGGGTAGCACAGATACGCAGTATTTT	CATSLGGLLAGSTDTQYF
TRBD1	TRBV29-1	TRBJ1-2	TGCAGCGTTGAACAGGGGGACGGCTATGGCTACACCTTC	CSVEQGDGYGYTF
.	TRBV7-9	TRBJ1-4	TGTGCCAGCAGCATTACTCCAACTAATGAAAAACTGTTTTTT	CASSITPTNEKLFF
.	TRBV6-4	TRBJ2-2	TGTGCCAGCAGTAAAGGACAGAGCAACACCGGGGAGCTGTTTTTT	CASSKGQSNTGELFF
.	TRBV27	TRBJ2-7	TGTGCCAGCAGTTTATTGTTCGGGAACGAGCAGTACTTC	CASSLLFGNEQYF
.	TRBV2	TRBJ2-7	TGTGCCAGCAGTGTTTCCACCTACGAGCAGTACTTC	CASSVSTYEQYF
TRBD2	TRBV5-6	TRBJ2-2	TGTGCCAGCAGCTCCTACGACGAGCGGGGCGGCGGGGAGCTGTTTTTT	CASSSYDERGGGELFF
.	TRBV7-9	TRBJ1-1	TGTGCCAGCAGCTTAGTGGCCACTGAAGCTTTCTTT	CASSLVATEAFF
.	TRBV28	TRBJ1-5	TGTGCCAGCAGTGGTATACTTCAGCCCCAGCATTTT	CASSGILQPQHF